Following are 3 T cell receptor beta chains from one sample sequenced in a study of T cells in Graves' hyperthyroidism and ophthalmopathy. There were TCR beta CDR3 regions amplified from RNA transcripts. Using the HTBI primer set, a first-round RT-PCR was run on the TCR CDR3. TCRdb redid the calling of the multiplex PCR reads with MiXCR, one entry per CDR3 protein. The sample lists 490,000 or so distinct CDR3 sequences, around a fifth occurring once. The source material was blood. Source of these receptors: a woman in her 70s with Graves' ophthalmopathy.

Only a few counts were recorded for this clonotype. The chain is built from TRBV30 and TRBJ2-2; 9 nucleotides agree with TRBD1. Germline V gives CDR1 GTSNPN, CDR2 SVGIG (reference sequence). This CDR3 region has 14 residues. V shed 4 bases and J 5 bases; nucleotides not matched to a gene: 5. CDR3 DNA: TGTGCCTGGAATCGACAGGGGGGGACCGGGGAGCTGTTTTTT. This gives the protein CAWNRQGGTGELFF.

This clonotype was seen at least ten times. The V call is TRBV5-1, the J call TRBJ2-7, with 9 bases matching TRBD1. This CDR3 has 15 amino acids. Germline values: CDR1 SGHRS, CDR2 YFSETQ. With 0 bases clipped from V and 1 base from J, the junction kept 2 bases outside the gene matches. The CDR3 here is CASSLEGTGSYEQYF. Here the CDR3 DNA reads TGCGCCAGCAGCTTGGAGGGGACAGGGTCCTACGAGCAGTACTTC.

This clonotype was seen ten or more times. The DNA for the CDR3 is TGTGCCAGCAGAAGATGGGAGGGGAACGGCGGCTACACCTTC. Amino acids: CASRRWEGNGGYTF. V and J are TRBV27 and TRBJ1-2; D is possibly TRBD1 (5 bases). The V gene's germline CDR1 is MNHEY and CDR2 SMNVEV (reference sequence). Deletions cut 6 bases from V and 8 bases from J, with 19 bases between. This CDR3 contains 14 residues.